The source of this TCR beta chain is a study of CD8 T cells in Susac syndrome. RNA amounts of about 0.45 to 1 ug underwent reverse transcription with random hexamers. A single record per CDR3 protein comes from TCRdb applying MiXCR to the immunoSEQ multiplex PCR reads. The table has roughly 120,000 distinct CDR3 sequences, roughly 94% seen once. Trimming cost V 3 bases and J 7 bases, with 10 bases left between them. The CDR3 is made up of 12 amino acids. Looked up from germline, CDR1 is MNHEY and CDR2 is SMNVEV (reference sequence). The receptor comes from a human donor with multiple sclerosis. Specimen: CD4+ T cells from PBMCs. The chain recombines TRBV27 with TRBJ2-7; perhaps D is TRBD1 or TRBD2 (5 bases each). CDR3 sequence reads: CASSLRAGEQYF. CDR3 DNA: TGTGCCAGCAGTTTGAGGGCAGGGGAGCAGTACTTC.